The TCR beta chain under discussion was sequenced for a study of control samples from healthy donors and cancer patients (dated by TCRdb to 2020 to 2022). Receptors were amplified or captured by the immunoSEQ multiplex PCR assay. TCRdb's version of the immuneACCESS table is confined to in-frame rearrangements and falls short of the full clone set. An unresolved V gene accounts for under half of the shortfall where checked; the remainder is of unknown origin. Within this sample are roughly 170,000 clones, with 93% of them counted one time only. The ten largest make up approximately 4% of the sample. The CDR3 goes from the cysteine to the phenylalanine over 14 residues. The CDR3 DNA has 42 bases and is translated from base 1. The germline V gene encodes CDR1 SQVTM and CDR2 ANQGSEA. The V and J ends are trimmed by 7 bases and 2 bases, leaving 18 bases between them. Worth noting for this clone: Its antigen is not yet known. No base quality values were provided; no much bigger clone lies one nucleotide off.

This clonotype originated in a woman in her sixties or seventies in good health. The rearranged segments are TRBV29-1 and TRBJ2-7; the D gene is not confidently resolved. Sequenced: blood. The CDR3 here reads CSATNPDGPYEQYF. In nucleotide form, the sequence is TGCAGCGCAACAAATCCGGACGGACCCTACGAGCAGTACTTC.